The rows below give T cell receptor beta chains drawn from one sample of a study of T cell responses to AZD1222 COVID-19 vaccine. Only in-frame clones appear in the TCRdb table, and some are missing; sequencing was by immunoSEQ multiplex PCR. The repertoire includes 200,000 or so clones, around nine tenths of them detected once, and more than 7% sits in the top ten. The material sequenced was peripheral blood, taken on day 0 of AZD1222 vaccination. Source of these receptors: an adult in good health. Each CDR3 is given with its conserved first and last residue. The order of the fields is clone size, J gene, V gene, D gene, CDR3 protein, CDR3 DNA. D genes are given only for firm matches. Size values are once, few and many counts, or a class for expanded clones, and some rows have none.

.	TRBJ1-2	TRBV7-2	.	CASSLSGGADYGYTF	TGTGCCAGCAGCTTATCTGGGGGGGCGGACTATGGCTACACCTTC
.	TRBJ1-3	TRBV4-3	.	CASSQDFRRSSGNTIYF	TGCGCCAGCAGCCAAGATTTCCGGCGGTCCTCTGGAAACACCATATATTTT
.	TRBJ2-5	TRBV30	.	CAWSSSGQETQYF	TGTGCCTGGAGTAGTAGCGGCCAAGAGACCCAGTACTTC
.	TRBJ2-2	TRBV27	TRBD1	CASSLLGTGAGELFF	TGTGCCAGCAGTTTGTTGGGGACAGGGGCCGGGGAGCTGTTTTTT
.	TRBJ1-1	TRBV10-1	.	CASSERPPRETEAFF	TGCGCCAGCAGTGAGAGGCCCCCGAGGGAGACTGAAGCTTTCTTT
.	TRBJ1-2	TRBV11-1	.	CASSFEGFGYTF	TGTGCCAGCAGCTTCGAGGGGTTTGGCTACACCTTC
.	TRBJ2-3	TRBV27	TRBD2	CASSNRGGRTDTQYF	TGTGCCAGCAGTAATCGGGGGGGCCGGACAGATACGCAGTATTTT
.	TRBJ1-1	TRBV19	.	CASSQSENTEAFF	TGTGCCAGTAGTCAGTCAGAGAACACTGAAGCTTTCTTT
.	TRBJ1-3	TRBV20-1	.	CSARTGNTIYF	TGCAGTGCTAGAACTGGAAACACCATATATTTT
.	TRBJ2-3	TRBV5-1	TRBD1	CASSWTGGFGTDTQYF	TGCGCCAGCAGCTGGACAGGGGGATTTGGCACAGATACGCAGTATTTT
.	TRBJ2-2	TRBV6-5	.	CASMSGELFF	TGTGCCAGCATGAGCGGGGAGCTGTTTTTT
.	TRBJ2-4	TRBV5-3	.	CARSLTSRAKNIQYF	TGTGCCAGAAGCCTGACTAGTCGAGCCAAAAACATTCAGTACTTC
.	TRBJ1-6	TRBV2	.	CASILGVDSPLHF	.
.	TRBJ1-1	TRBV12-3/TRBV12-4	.	CASIGAGGPAFF	TGTGCCAGCATAGGGGCGGGGGGCCCAGCTTTCTTT
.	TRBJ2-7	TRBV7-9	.	CASSLQASSDEQYF	TGTGCCAGCAGCCTACAGGCCTCGTCGGACGAGCAGTACTTC
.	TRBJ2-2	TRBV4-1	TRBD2	CASSPSGGLTGELFF	TGCGCCAGCAGCCCCAGCGGGGGGTTAACCGGGGAGCTGTTTTTT
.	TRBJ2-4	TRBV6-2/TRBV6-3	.	CASSDRLAKNIQYF	TGTGCCAGCAGTGACCGCCTTGCCAAAAACATTCAGTACTTC
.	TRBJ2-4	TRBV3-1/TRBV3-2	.	CASSLSGALAKNIQYF	TGTGCCAGCAGCCTATCGGGGGCGCTAGCCAAAAACATTCAGTACTTC
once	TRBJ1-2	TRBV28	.	CASSLSGGFYGYTF	TGTGCCAGCAGTTTGTCCGGGGGTTTCTATGGCTACACCTTC
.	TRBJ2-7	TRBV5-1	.	CASSSGLTESYEQYF	TGCGCCAGCAGCTCCGGACTCACAGAGTCCTACGAGCAGTACTTC
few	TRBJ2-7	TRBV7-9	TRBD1	CASSSTGISYEQYF	TGTGCCAGCAGCTCGACAGGGATCTCCTACGAGCAGTACTTC
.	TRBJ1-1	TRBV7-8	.	CASKIIDGQFTEAFF	TGTGCCAGCAAAATAATCGACGGTCAGTTCACTGAAGCTTTCTTT
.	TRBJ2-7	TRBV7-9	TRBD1	CASSPPGQGFHEQYF	TGTGCCAGCAGCCCACCGGGACAGGGGTTCCACGAGCAGTACTTC
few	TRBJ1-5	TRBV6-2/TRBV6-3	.	CASSADSNQPQHF	TGTGCCAGCAGTGCCGATAGCAATCAGCCCCAGCATTTT
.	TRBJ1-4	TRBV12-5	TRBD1	CASGPPRTGVVEKLFF	TGTGCTAGTGGTCCGCCCCGGACAGGGGTAGTTGAAAAACTGTTTTTT
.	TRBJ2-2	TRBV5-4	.	CASSLGPRGTGELFF	TGTGCCAGCAGCCTCGGCCCCCGGGGGACCGGGGAGCTGTTTTTT
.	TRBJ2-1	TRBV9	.	CASSVGQSIGGEQFF	TGTGCCAGCAGCGTAGGACAGTCTATTGGGGGGGAGCAGTTCTTC
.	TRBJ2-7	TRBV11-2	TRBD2	CASSLTQRGGSYEQYF	TGTGCCAGCAGCCTCACCCAGCGGGGGGGAAGCTACGAGCAGTACTTC
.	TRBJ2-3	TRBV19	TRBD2	CASSQLAGGRTDTQYF	TGTGCCAGTAGCCAACTAGCGGGGGGCCGAACAGATACGCAGTATTTT
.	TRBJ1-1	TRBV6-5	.	CASSYSFRTEAFF	TGTGCCAGCAGTTACTCGTTTCGTACTGAAGCTTTCTTT
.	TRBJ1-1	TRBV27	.	CASSFVGSLNTEAFF	TGTGCCAGCAGTTTCGTCGGCAGCCTGAACACTGAAGCTTTCTTT
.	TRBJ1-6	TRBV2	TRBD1	CASRDRVNSPLHF	TGTGCCAGCAGGGACAGGGTTAACTCACCCCTCCACTTT
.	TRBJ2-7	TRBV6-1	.	CASSDWGPGSEQYF	TGTGCCAGCAGTGATTGGGGGCCAGGGAGCGAGCAGTACTTC
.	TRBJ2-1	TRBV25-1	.	CASSRNSYNEQFF	TGTGCCAGCAGTCGAAACTCCTACAATGAGCAGTTCTTC
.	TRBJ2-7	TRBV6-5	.	CASAHPGGSSYEQYF	TGTGCCAGCGCGCACCCCGGAGGGAGCTCCTACGAGCAGTACTTC
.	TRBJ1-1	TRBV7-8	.	CASSLVLTNTEAFF	TGTGCCAGCAGCTTAGTGCTGACTAACACTGAAGCTTTCTTT
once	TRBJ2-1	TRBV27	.	CASSYLMENEQFF	TGTGCCAGCAGTTACCTAATGGAAAATGAGCAGTTCTTC
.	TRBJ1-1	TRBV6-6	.	CASSPDNRGNTEAFF	TGTGCCAGCAGTCCCGACAATAGGGGGAACACTGAAGCTTTCTTT
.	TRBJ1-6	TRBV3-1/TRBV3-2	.	CASSLTRDSPLHF	TGTGCCAGCAGCCTGACGCGTGATTCACCCCTCCACTTT
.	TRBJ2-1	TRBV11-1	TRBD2	CASSLNPSGGSGEQFF	TGTGCCAGCAGCTTAAACCCTAGCGGGGGGTCAGGTGAGCAGTTCTTC
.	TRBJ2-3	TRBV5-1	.	CASSLLKAEDTQYF	TGCGCCAGCAGCTTATTAAAGGCTGAAGATACGCAGTATTTT
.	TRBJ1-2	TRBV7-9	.	CASSLDWGYTF	TGTGCCAGCAGCTTAGATTGGGGCTACACCTTC
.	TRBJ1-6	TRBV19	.	CASRPGTANSPLHF	TGTGCCAGTAGACCCGGGACGGCCAATTCACCCCTCCACTTT
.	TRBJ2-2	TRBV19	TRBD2	CASSPLQGLAGGGELFF	TGTGCCAGTAGTCCATTACAGGGACTAGCGGGAGGCGGGGAGCTGTTTTTT
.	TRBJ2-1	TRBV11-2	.	CASSPLGWGNEQFF	TGTGCCAGCAGCCCTCTGGGGTGGGGAAATGAGCAGTTCTTC
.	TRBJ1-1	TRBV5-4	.	CASRQGNMNTEAFF	TGTGCCAGCAGACAGGGAAACATGAACACTGAAGCTTTCTTT
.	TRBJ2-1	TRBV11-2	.	CASSFRVWGNIYNEQFF	TGTGCCAGCAGCTTCCGGGTGTGGGGGAATATTTACAATGAGCAGTTCTTC
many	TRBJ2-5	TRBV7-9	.	CASSFPSQETQYF	TGTGCCAGCAGCTTCCCCTCCCAAGAGACCCAGTACTTC
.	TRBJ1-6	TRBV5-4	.	CASSLEGTYNSPLHF	TGTGCCAGCAGCTTAGAGGGTACCTATAATTCACCCCTCCACTTT
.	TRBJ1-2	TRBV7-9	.	CASSRGTEILRYGYTF	TGTGCCAGCAGCCGAGGGACGGAGATATTGCGGTATGGCTACACCTTC
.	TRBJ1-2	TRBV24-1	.	CATSDFPRNYGYTF	TGTGCCACCAGTGATTTTCCGAGGAACTATGGCTACACCTTC
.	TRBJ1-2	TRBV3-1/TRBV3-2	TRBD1	CASSQDRGNYGYTF	TGTGCCAGCAGCCAGGACAGGGGTAACTATGGCTACACCTTC
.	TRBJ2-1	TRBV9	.	CASSVSVYNEQFF	TGTGCCAGCAGCGTTTCAGTATACAATGAGCAGTTCTTC
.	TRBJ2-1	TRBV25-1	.	CASSESEGIIDNEQFF	TGTGCCAGCAGTGAATCGGAGGGGATTATCGACAATGAGCAGTTCTTC